Listed here are 26 T cell receptor beta chains from one sample, sequenced in a study of OX40 agonist ivuxolimab in advanced cancers. The assay was immunoSEQ multiplex PCR, and TCRdb's table has in-frame clones only and misses some. The table records fewer than 110,000 clones, less than 95% of them present only once. Sequenced material: CD4+ or CD8+ T cells sorted from blood, taken in a trial of the OX40 agonist ivuxolimab. The receptor set was obtained from an adult with an advanced solid tumor such as melanoma, head and neck, liver or kidney cancer.

The chain employs TRBV19 and TRBJ2-4, with D unresolved. V lost 3 bases, J lost 0 bases, and 15 bases lay in between. The CDR3 totals 17 residues. CDR1 is LNHDA, CDR2 SQIVND, per germline (reference sequence). DNA for the CDR3: TGTGCCAGTAGTATGGGTTCCCTTGGGCGAGCCAAAAACATTCAGTACTTC. Encoded protein: CASSMGSLGRAKNIQYF.

V gene TRBV11-1 combines with J gene TRBJ1-1; a weak D match, TRBD1 (6 bases). Germline CDR1 is SGHAT and CDR2 is FQDESV (reference sequence). The V and J ends lost 3 bases and 5 bases respectively, with 16 bases between them. CDR3 length: 15 residues. CDR3: CASSFAGLQGTEAFF. The CDR3 DNA reads TGTGCCAGCAGCTTCGCAGGGCTCCAGGGGACTGAAGCTTTCTTT.

The V call is TRBV27, the J call TRBJ2-5; the match to TRBD1 covers 9 bases. Judging by the DNA end, TRBJ2-7 fits better; the J call may be wrong. Germline V gene lookup returns CDR1 MNHEY and CDR2 SMNVEV (reference sequence). The CDR3 is made up of 15 amino acids. The CDR3 protein is CASRPGQGLSYEQYF. The CDR3 DNA follows: TGTGCCAGCAGGCCTGGACAGGGGCTATCCTACGAGCAGTACTTC.

The rearrangement links TRBV7-8 to TRBJ2-7; no definite D call. The CDR3 is made up of 16 amino acids. Looked up from germline, CDR1 is SGHVS and CDR2 is FQNEAQ. Trimming removed 5 bases from V and 0 bases from J, with 17 bases in between. For the CDR3, the DNA is TGTGCCAGCAGCCGAAATGCCGTCACCGGCTCCTACGAGCAGTACTTC. It translates to CASSRNAVTGSYEQYF.

The J gene is TRBJ2-3, the V gene TRBV5-3; D perhaps matches TRBD1 (6 bases). Being an ORF, TRBV5-3 has a function that is uncertain. V was cut by 6 bases and J by 4 bases, with 21 bases left in between. The CDR3 runs to 16 residues. The CDR3 loop reads CARIIRGQRSPDTQYF. In nucleotides, the CDR3 is TGTGCCAGAATCATAAGGGGACAACGGTCCCCAGATACGCAGTATTTT.

The V and J genes are TRBV4-2 and TRBJ1-1; D is unclear. V lost 3 bases, J lost 0 bases, and 20 bases lay in between. Germline V lookup: CDR1 LGHNA, CDR2 YNFKEQ. CDR3 length equals 18 residues. CDR3 in amino acids: CASSQKQTFHTLNTEAFF. The CDR3 DNA reads as TGTGCCAGCAGCCAGAAGCAAACCTTCCATACCTTGAACACTGAAGCTTTCTTT.

The chain joins TRBV7-2 to TRBJ2-1; D is possibly TRBD2 (6 bases). Trimming stripped 0 bases from V and 5 bases from J, with 14 bases between. The CDR3 has 16 residues. Germline CDR1 is SGHTA and CDR2 is FQGNSA. CDR3 nucleotides: TGTGCCAGCAGCTTAGCCGGTAGCGGAAAGGACAATGAGCAGTTCTTC. This sequence encodes CASSLAGSGKDNEQFF.

The table lists this clone with a count of one. The V and J genes are TRBV7-9 and TRBJ2-6; the D gene could be TRBD1 or TRBD2 (6 bases each). Per germline, CDR1 SEHNR and CDR2 FQNEAQ (reference sequence). The V end was cut by 4 bases, the J end by 0 bases, with 19 bases between. The CDR3 consists of 19 residues. In DNA form, the CDR3 reads TGTGCCAGCAGCTCGACAAGAAGGGGGGCGAGCTCTGGGGCCAACGTCCTGACTTTC. This sequence encodes CASSSTRRGASSGANVLTF.

The V gene is TRBV5-8, the J gene TRBJ1-1, with 8 positions matching TRBD1. The CDR3 covers 16 residues. Per germline, CDR1 SGHTS and CDR2 YDEGEE. With 1 base clipped from V and 0 bases from J, the junction kept 5 bases outside the gene matches. CDR3 protein: CASSLPQGAMNTEAFF. DNA for the CDR3: TGTGCCAGCAGCTTGCCCCAGGGGGCGATGAACACTGAAGCTTTCTTT.

The rearrangement uses TRBV29-1 and TRBJ1-2, with D hard to call. This CDR3 contains 12 residues. CDR1 is SQVTM, CDR2 ANQGSEA, per germline. Trimming took 3 bases from V and 0 from J, leaving 5 bases between them. As DNA, the CDR3 is TGCAGCGTTGAGGGCCCTAACTATGGCTACACCTTC. Translated, it gives CSVEGPNYGYTF.

This chain joins TRBV19 and TRBJ2-3, with 8 bases fitting TRBD2. The ends lost 6 bases at V and 1 base at J; junction bases unmatched: 12. The CDR3 spans 17 residues. Germline-derived CDR1 and CDR2 are LNHDA and SQIVND (reference sequence). The CDR3 coding sequence is TGTGCCAGTAGCCCGCGGCATTCCGGGAGGGGCACAGATACGCAGTATTTT. Translating it yields CASSPRHSGRGTDTQYF.

There are a few counts of this clone. The chain has TRBV11-2 and TRBJ2-1; weak D call: TRBD2 (5 bases). Trimming removed 0 bases from V and 9 bases from J, with 9 bases in between. CDR3 length: 13 residues. Germline-derived CDR1 and CDR2 are SGHAT and FQNNGV. CDR3 DNA sequence: TGTGCCAGCAGCTTAGAAAACAGCGGTGAGCAGTTCTTC. Residues: CASSLENSGEQFF.

The chain joins TRBV4-2 to TRBJ1-5; 7 bases match TRBD1. The CDR3 covers 16 residues. With V trimmed by 1 base and J by 4 bases, 7 bases remained unmatched. Germline V gene lookup returns CDR1 LGHNA and CDR2 YNFKEQ. This chain's CDR3 is CASSQGQGDRNQPQHF. The CDR3 DNA is TGTGCCAGCAGCCAAGGACAGGGAGATAGAAATCAGCCCCAGCATTTT.

This rearrangement joins TRBV5-1 to TRBJ2-3, with D tentatively TRBD1 (5 bases). CDR3 length: 13 amino acids. V was clipped by 6 bases and J by 2 bases, with 10 bases between them. CDR1 is SGHRS, CDR2 YFSETQ, per germline. CDR3 residues: CASTETATDTQYF. CDR3 coding DNA: TGCGCCAGCACCGAGACAGCCACAGATACGCAGTATTTT.

This chain connects TRBV19 to TRBJ1-2; no firm D call. The germline V and J ends were trimmed by 7 bases and 4 bases, with 16 bases remaining between them. Per germline, CDR1 LNHDA and CDR2 SQIVND (reference sequence). CDR3 size: 14 residues. CDR3 amino acids: CASTVGEGIYGYTF. The CDR3 DNA sequence: TGTGCCAGTACCGTGGGAGAGGGCATCTATGGCTACACCTTC.

The chain carries TRBV6-4 and TRBJ2-7, with 8 bases fitting TRBD2. Trimming removed 4 bases from V and 2 bases from J; junction bases left unmatched: 4. CDR3 length: 14 amino acids. Germline V gene data show CDR1 as MRHNA and CDR2 as SNTAGT. CDR3 residues: CASSVPGGAYEQYF. Here the CDR3 DNA reads TGTGCCAGCAGTGTTCCCGGGGGGGCCTACGAGCAGTACTTC.

This sequence joins TRBV9 and TRBJ2-1; D is perhaps TRBD2 (5 bases). CDR1 SGDLS and CDR2 YYNGEE come from the germline V gene. The CDR3 loop spans 14 amino acids. Trimming removed 4 bases at V and 4 bases at J, with 12 bases between. DNA of the CDR3: TGTGCCAGCAGCCCTTGGACGGGATACAATGAGCAGTTCTTC. It is translated as CASSPWTGYNEQFF.

Concerning this clone itself: One junction end disagrees with the germline gene, perhaps due to a read error. The chain links TRBV27 to TRBJ2-1; D is undetermined. CDR3 length: 13 amino acids. Germline V CDR1 and CDR2: MNHEY, SMNVEV (reference sequence). DNA of the CDR3: TGTGCCAGCAGTTTATCCTCCAACAATGAGCAGTTCTTC. This codes for CASSLSSNNEQFF.

J is TRBJ2-5 and V is TRBV9; weak D call: TRBD1 (6 bases). V was cut by 0 bases and J by 3 bases, with 9 bases left in between. Per the germline V gene, CDR1 is SGDLS and CDR2 is YYNGEE. CDR3 length equals 14 residues. The CDR3 sequence is CASSVGGGEETQYF. The CDR3 nucleotides read TGTGCCAGCAGCGTAGGAGGGGGTGAAGAGACCCAGTACTTC.

The chain joins TRBV9 to TRBJ2-1, with D perhaps assigned TRBD1 or TRBD2 (6 bases each). This CDR3 has 13 residues. Trimming removed 0 bases from V and 9 bases from J, with 10 bases in between. Germline CDR1 is SGDLS and CDR2 is YYNGEE. CDR3 bases: TGTGCCAGCAGCGTAGAAGGGGGGCCTGAGCAGTTCTTC. Its protein is CASSVEGGPEQFF.

This clone appeared a single time. The chain recombines TRBV29-1 with TRBJ1-1, with TRBD1 identical over 8 bases. The CDR3 covers 14 residues. CDR1 is SQVTM, CDR2 ANQGSEA, per germline. The V and J ends lost 4 bases and 3 bases, in that order; junction bases with no gene match: 7. The CDR3 reads CSVAAGGGYTEAFF. CDR3 in DNA: TGCAGCGTTGCGGCAGGGGGCGGTTACACTGAAGCTTTCTTT.

The chain uses TRBV5-4 and TRBJ2-1; D ambiguous. The CDR3 has 15 amino acids. V was shortened by 2 bases and J by 0 bases, with 9 bases between the two germline ends. Looked up from germline, CDR1 is SGHNT and CDR2 is YYREEE (reference sequence). The CDR3 spells CASSLSSSSYNEQFF. The CDR3 bases are TGTGCCAGCAGCTTATCCTCGAGCTCCTACAATGAGCAGTTCTTC.

The gene calls are TRBV7-3 and TRBJ2-3; D possibly corresponds to TRBD1 (6 bases). The CDR3 spans 17 residues. In germline, CDR1 is SGHTA, CDR2 FQGTGA. Trimming took off 1 base at V and 3 bases at J, with 17 bases between the two ends. The CDR3 is CASSLRPGEMGTDTQYF. The CDR3 bases are TGTGCCAGCAGCTTAAGGCCAGGGGAAATGGGTACAGATACGCAGTATTTT.

V is TRBV4-3 and J is TRBJ1-2, with unresolved D. Germline-derived CDR1 and CDR2 are LGHNA and YSLEER. V was clipped by 1 base and J by 2 bases, with 8 bases between them. The length of the CDR3 is 14 residues. DNA for the CDR3: TGCGCCAGCAGCCAAGCCCCGGAAAACTATGGCTACACCTTC. This codes for CASSQAPENYGYTF.

The chain carries TRBV7-2 and TRBJ2-7; tentatively, D is TRBD2 (5 bases). The ends were cut back, 5 bases at V and 5 bases at J, with 13 bases in the middle. Germline CDR1 and CDR2: SGHTA and FQGNSA. The CDR3 totals 13 residues. The CDR3 reads CASSPRTGDEQYF. CDR3 bases: TGTGCCAGCAGCCCCCGGACTGGCGACGAGCAGTACTTC.

Only a few counts were recorded for this clone. This chain uses TRBV5-1 with TRBJ1-1; maybe TRBD1 (5 bases). The CDR3 totals 14 residues. CDR1 and CDR2 (germline): SGHRS, YFSETQ. Trimming removed 0 bases at V and 4 bases at J, with 10 bases between. CDR3 bases: TGCGCCAGCAGCTTGGCTCAGGGAGGCACTGAAGCTTTCTTT. Translating it yields CASSLAQGGTEAFF.